This T cell receptor beta chain was recovered during a study of T cells in Graves' hyperthyroidism and ophthalmopathy. 10 ml fresh peripheral blood yielded the PBMCs. Using RNA transcripts as the source, TCR beta CDR3 regions were amplified. HTBI primers were used for first-round RT-PCR of the TCR CDR3. One entry per CDR3 protein results from TCRdb running MiXCR on the multiplex PCR reads. This table holds approximately 380,000 distinct CDR3 sequences, approximately 19% found once. This clonotype was counted at least ten times. Trimming removed 6 bases from V and 5 bases from J; junction bases left unmatched: 6. The CDR3 sequence is 12 residues long. Germline V lookup: CDR1 DFQATT, CDR2 SNEGSKA (reference sequence).

Material for sequencing was blood. The V and J genes are TRBV20-1 and TRBJ1-2; TRBD1 matches 7 bases. The clonotype originates from a woman under 30 with Graves' hyperthyroidism. Here the CDR3 DNA reads TGCAGTGCCAGATACAGGGGATATGGCTACACCTTC. This codes for CSARYRGYGYTF.